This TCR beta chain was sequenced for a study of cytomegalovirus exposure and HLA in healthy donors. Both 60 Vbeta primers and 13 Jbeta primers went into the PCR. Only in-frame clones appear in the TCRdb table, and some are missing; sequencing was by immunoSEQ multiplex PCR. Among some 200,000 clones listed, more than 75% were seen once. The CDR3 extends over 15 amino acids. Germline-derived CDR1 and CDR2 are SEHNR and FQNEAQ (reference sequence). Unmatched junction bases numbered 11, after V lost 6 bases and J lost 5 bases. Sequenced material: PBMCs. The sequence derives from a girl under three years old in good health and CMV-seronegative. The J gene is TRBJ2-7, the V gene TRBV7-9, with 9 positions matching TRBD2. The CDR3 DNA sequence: TGTGCCAGCAGTCCCCCTAGCGGGATGGGGGACGAGCAGTACTTC. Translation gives CASSPPSGMGDEQYF.